The rows below give T cell receptor beta chains drawn from one sample of a study of cytomegalovirus exposure and HLA in healthy donors. The assay was immunoSEQ multiplex PCR, and TCRdb's table has in-frame clones only and misses some. The repertoire holds tens of thousands of clones, with just over 75% as singletons. The sample was PBMCs. These receptors were collected from a middle-aged man in good health and CMV-seropositive. The CDR3 runs from the conserved cysteine through the conserved F or W. D genes are given only for firm matches. Part of the rows lack a size; the others show once, few, many or a class for expanded clones.

CDR3aa: CASSLQGNAREQFF
CDR3nt: TGTGCCAGCAGCTTACAGGGTAATGCACGTGAGCAGTTCTTC
j_gene: TRBJ2-1
v_gene: TRBV7-2
d_gene: -
abundance: -

CDR3aa: CATRQGIVNQPQHF
CDR3nt: TGTGCCACCCGACAGGGGATTGTCAATCAGCCCCAGCATTTT
j_gene: TRBJ1-5
v_gene: TRBV19
d_gene: TRBD1
abundance: -

CDR3aa: CASSSWTTNGYTF
CDR3nt: TGTGCCAGCAGCTCGTGGACTACAAATGGCTACACCTTC
j_gene: TRBJ1-2
v_gene: TRBV27
d_gene: -
abundance: -

CDR3aa: CASSLSPGGLNYGYTF
CDR3nt: TGTGCCAGCAGCCTAAGTCCAGGGGGCCTTAACTATGGCTACACCTTC
j_gene: TRBJ1-2
v_gene: TRBV27
d_gene: TRBD1
abundance: once

CDR3aa: CASSIDTVYEQYF
CDR3nt: TGTGCCAGTAGTATAGATACGGTTTACGAGCAGTACTTC
j_gene: TRBJ2-7
v_gene: TRBV19
d_gene: -
abundance: once

CDR3aa: CASSPGTWQYF
CDR3nt: TGTGCCAGCAGCCCCGGGACTTGGCAGTACTTC
j_gene: TRBJ2-7
v_gene: TRBV11-2
d_gene: -
abundance: few

CDR3aa: CASSSRDASYNEQFF
CDR3nt: TGCGCCAGCAGCTCTCGGGATGCGTCCTACAATGAGCAGTTCTTC
j_gene: TRBJ2-1
v_gene: TRBV5-1
d_gene: -
abundance: -

CDR3aa: CASSLATAGANTGELFF
CDR3nt: TGTGCCAGCAGCTTAGCTACGGCAGGGGCGAACACCGGGGAGCTGTTTTTT
j_gene: TRBJ2-2
v_gene: TRBV11-3
d_gene: -
abundance: -

CDR3aa: CSVEESGGDYGYTF
CDR3nt: TGCAGCGTTGAAGAGTCAGGGGGCGACTATGGCTACACCTTC
j_gene: TRBJ1-2
v_gene: TRBV29-1
d_gene: TRBD1
abundance: -

CDR3aa: CASSLGTGGSNYGYTF
CDR3nt: TGTGCCAGCAGCTTAGGGACAGGGGGATCGAACTATGGCTACACCTTC
j_gene: TRBJ1-2
v_gene: TRBV7-6
d_gene: TRBD1
abundance: -

CDR3aa: CASRGTSHEQFF
CDR3nt: TGTGCCAGCAGGGGGACTAGCCATGAGCAGTTCTTC
j_gene: TRBJ2-1
v_gene: TRBV7-9
d_gene: TRBD2
abundance: -

CDR3aa: CASSSPSGPAPYEQYF
CDR3nt: TGTGCCAGCAGTTCTCCTAGCGGGCCCGCCCCCTACGAGCAGTACTTC
j_gene: TRBJ2-7
v_gene: TRBV6-5
d_gene: TRBD2
abundance: few

CDR3aa: CASSLPLGTDTQYF
CDR3nt: TGTGCCAGCAGCTTACCACTGGGCACAGATACGCAGTATTTT
j_gene: TRBJ2-3
v_gene: TRBV7-9
d_gene: -
abundance: -

CDR3aa: CAWRPSTGQGGAFF
CDR3nt: TGTGCCTGGAGACCAAGTACTGGACAGGGAGGAGCTTTCTTT
j_gene: TRBJ1-1
v_gene: TRBV30
d_gene: TRBD1
abundance: -

CDR3aa: CASSPPGNTEAFF
CDR3nt: TGTGCCAGCTCACCCCCAGGGAACACTGAAGCTTTCTTT
j_gene: TRBJ1-1
v_gene: TRBV18
d_gene: -
abundance: -

CDR3aa: CASSQSQAATYEQYF
CDR3nt: TGCGCCAGCAGCCAATCACAGGCAGCTACCTACGAGCAGTACTTC
j_gene: TRBJ2-7
v_gene: TRBV4-1
d_gene: -
abundance: few

CDR3aa: CASSLALPETQYF
CDR3nt: TGTGCCAGCAGCTTAGCACTTCCAGAGACCCAGTACTTC
j_gene: TRBJ2-5
v_gene: TRBV7-9
d_gene: -
abundance: -

CDR3aa: CASSQEIAGVYNEQFF
CDR3nt: TGCGCCAGCAGCCAAGAGATAGCGGGAGTTTACAATGAGCAGTTCTTC
j_gene: TRBJ2-1
v_gene: TRBV4-1
d_gene: TRBD2
abundance: few

CDR3aa: CASSLAGVRVGELFF
CDR3nt: TGTGCCAGCAGCTTAGCGGGAGTGAGGGTCGGGGAGCTGTTTTTT
j_gene: TRBJ2-2
v_gene: TRBV7-2
d_gene: -
abundance: once

CDR3aa: CASSPRDSEAFF
CDR3nt: TGTGCCAGCTCACCACGGGACAGCGAAGCTTTCTTT
j_gene: TRBJ1-1
v_gene: TRBV18
d_gene: TRBD1
abundance: -

CDR3aa: CSVDRGEGLGTQYF
CDR3nt: TGCAGCGTTGATCGAGGGGAGGGCCTAGGGACCCAGTACTTC
j_gene: TRBJ2-5
v_gene: TRBV29-1
d_gene: TRBD2
abundance: -

CDR3aa: CASSSRPTDNSPLHF
CDR3nt: TGTGCCAGCAGTTCCCGACCGACTGATAATTCACCCCTCCACTTT
j_gene: TRBJ1-6
v_gene: TRBV27
d_gene: -
abundance: few

CDR3aa: CASSEFRGNTEAFF
CDR3nt: TGTGCCAGCAGTGAATTTAGGGGGAACACTGAAGCTTTCTTT
j_gene: TRBJ1-1
v_gene: TRBV6-1
d_gene: -
abundance: -

CDR3aa: CASSPPGIRGYTF
CDR3nt: TGTGCCAGCAGCCCCCCAGGGATTCGTGGCTACACCTTC
j_gene: TRBJ1-2
v_gene: TRBV7-9
d_gene: -
abundance: -

CDR3aa: CASSDHGTGTRDEQYF
CDR3nt: TGCGCCAGCAGTGACCACGGGACAGGGACGCGCGACGAGCAGTACTTC
j_gene: TRBJ2-7
v_gene: TRBV10-1
d_gene: TRBD1
abundance: -

CDR3aa: CASSHSGGNTEAFF
CDR3nt: TGTGCCAGCAGCCACAGCGGTGGGAACACTGAAGCTTTCTTT
j_gene: TRBJ1-1
v_gene: TRBV7-9
d_gene: -
abundance: -

CDR3aa: CASSFSSYNEQFF
CDR3nt: TGTGCCAGCAGTTTTTCCAGTTACAATGAGCAGTTCTTC
j_gene: TRBJ2-1
v_gene: TRBV27
d_gene: -
abundance: -

CDR3aa: CASSISRQGLQPQHF
CDR3nt: TGTGCCAGTAGTATTTCCAGACAGGGACTCCAGCCCCAGCATTTT
j_gene: TRBJ1-5
v_gene: TRBV19
d_gene: TRBD1
abundance: -

CDR3aa: CASSTAGGGLNEQFF
CDR3nt: TGTGCCAGTAGTACCGCAGGTGGAGGTTTGAATGAGCAGTTCTTC
j_gene: TRBJ2-1
v_gene: TRBV19
d_gene: -
abundance: -

CDR3aa: CASSASGSSGANVLTF
CDR3nt: TGTGCCAGCAGTGCCTCCGGTTCCTCTGGGGCCAACGTCCTGACTTTC
j_gene: TRBJ2-6
v_gene: TRBV2
d_gene: -
abundance: -

CDR3aa: CASSLARQSSGSSYEQYF
CDR3nt: TGCGCCAGCAGCCTCGCCCGGCAATCCAGCGGGAGCTCCTACGAGCAGTACTTC
j_gene: TRBJ2-7
v_gene: TRBV5-1
d_gene: TRBD2
abundance: -

CDR3aa: CASISIAGGSGANGLTF
CDR3nt: TGTGCCAGTATAAGTATTGCGGGAGGGTCTGGGGCCAACGGCCTGACTTTC
j_gene: TRBJ2-6
v_gene: TRBV19
d_gene: TRBD2
abundance: -

CDR3aa: CASRSTGFLNTEAFF
CDR3nt: TGTGCCAGCAGATCCACAGGTTTCCTGAACACTGAAGCTTTCTTT
j_gene: TRBJ1-1
v_gene: TRBV25-1
d_gene: -
abundance: -

CDR3aa: CASRQGSGANGLTF
CDR3nt: TGTGCCAGCAGACAGGGGTCTGGGGCCAACGGCCTGACTTTC
j_gene: TRBJ2-6
v_gene: TRBV6-5
d_gene: TRBD1
abundance: -

CDR3aa: CASSLEVAGGAGANGLTF
CDR3nt: TGCGCCAGCAGCCTTGAGGTAGCGGGAGGAGCTGGGGCCAACGGCCTGACTTTC
j_gene: TRBJ2-6
v_gene: TRBV4-1
d_gene: TRBD2
abundance: -

CDR3aa: CASSTVAGSWDNEQFF
CDR3nt: TGTGCCAGCAGCACTGTAGCGGGGAGCTGGGACAATGAGCAGTTCTTC
j_gene: TRBJ2-1
v_gene: TRBV7-6
d_gene: TRBD2
abundance: few

CDR3aa: CASSPPVTGLYEQYF
CDR3nt: TGTGCCAGCTCACCACCTGTGACAGGCCTTTACGAGCAGTACTTC
j_gene: TRBJ2-7
v_gene: TRBV18
d_gene: -
abundance: once

CDR3aa: CASSVEQGGAYNEQFF
CDR3nt: TGTGCCAGCAGCGTAGAACAAGGGGGGGCCTACAATGAGCAGTTCTTC
j_gene: TRBJ2-1
v_gene: TRBV9
d_gene: -
abundance: few

CDR3aa: CAIGSGSRGDTQYF
CDR3nt: TGTGCCATCGGTAGCGGGAGTAGGGGAGATACGCAGTATTTT
j_gene: TRBJ2-3
v_gene: TRBV10-3
d_gene: TRBD2
abundance: -

CDR3aa: CASSPPNAEQGAAKNIQYF
CDR3nt: TGTGCCAGCTCACCACCCAATGCGGAACAGGGGGCTGCCAAAAACATTCAGTACTTC
j_gene: TRBJ2-4
v_gene: TRBV18
d_gene: TRBD1
abundance: -

CDR3aa: CASSAESEQYF
CDR3nt: TGTGCCAGCTCGGCTGAAAGCGAGCAGTACTTC
j_gene: TRBJ2-7
v_gene: TRBV18
d_gene: -
abundance: -

CDR3aa: CASSSASRTGVVEQFF
CDR3nt: TGTGCCAGCAGCTCTGCCTCCAGGACAGGGGTCGTTGAGCAGTTCTTC
j_gene: TRBJ2-1
v_gene: TRBV11-2
d_gene: TRBD1
abundance: -

CDR3aa: CASSVERAGTDTQYF
CDR3nt: TGCGCCAGCAGTGTCGAGCGGGCGGGGACAGATACGCAGTATTTT
j_gene: TRBJ2-3
v_gene: TRBV10-1
d_gene: -
abundance: -

CDR3aa: CASSLKPGPTSTDTQYF
CDR3nt: TGTGCCAGCAGTTTAAAACCCGGCCCGACTAGCACAGATACGCAGTATTTT
j_gene: TRBJ2-3
v_gene: TRBV27
d_gene: -
abundance: once

CDR3aa: CASSPPTGLNTGELFF
CDR3nt: TGTGCCAGCTCACCACCCACAGGGCTCAACACCGGGGAGCTGTTTTTT
j_gene: TRBJ2-2
v_gene: TRBV18
d_gene: -
abundance: -

CDR3aa: CASRDRNQETQYF
CDR3nt: TGTGCCAGCAGGGACAGGAACCAAGAGACCCAGTACTTC
j_gene: TRBJ2-5
v_gene: TRBV11-3
d_gene: TRBD1
abundance: -

CDR3aa: CASSRDTETQYF
CDR3nt: TGTGCCAGCAGTCGGGACACAGAGACCCAGTACTTC
j_gene: TRBJ2-5
v_gene: TRBV7-6
d_gene: -
abundance: -

CDR3aa: CASSVQGAASTDTQYF
CDR3nt: TGTGCCAGCTCAGTACAGGGGGCTGCCTCCACAGATACGCAGTATTTT
j_gene: TRBJ2-3
v_gene: TRBV18
d_gene: TRBD1
abundance: -

CDR3aa: CASSQDRAYTDTQYF
CDR3nt: TGTGCCAGTAGTCAGGACAGGGCGTACACAGATACGCAGTATTTT
j_gene: TRBJ2-3
v_gene: TRBV19
d_gene: TRBD1
abundance: -

CDR3aa: CSSSPKVRVGNEQYF
CDR3nt: TGTTCCAGCAGCCCAAAGGTCCGGGTAGGTAACGAGCAGTACTTC
j_gene: TRBJ2-7
v_gene: TRBV7-9
d_gene: -
abundance: -